This is a list of T cell receptor beta chains from one sample in a study of shared clonotypes between healthy human individuals. Profiling relied on immunoSEQ multiplex PCR, and the TCRdb table lists in-frame clones only, not all of them. This table holds more than 2 million clones, approximately 92% found once. The sequencing input was naive CD8+ T cells from PBMCs. Receptors originate from a man between 18 and 29 years old in good health. Some clones in this sample may be carry-over from other donors' samples. CDR3s include the opening cysteine and the closing phenylalanine or tryptophan. A D gene is named only where the DNA matches it firmly. Size is stated for part of the rows, as once, few or many counts, or as a class when the clone is expanded.

>NA|TRBV18|few|TRBJ2-7
CASSPGYEQYF
TGTGCCAGCTCACCAGGTTACGAGCAGTACTTC
>NA|TRBV6-6|NA|TRBJ2-7
CASQPSSYAPYEQYF
TGTGCCAGCCAGCCGTCCTCTTACGCCCCCTACGAGCAGTACTTC
>NA|TRBV7-9|NA|TRBJ2-7
CASSLVRGDNEQYF
TGTGCCAGCAGCTTAGTTCGGGGTGATAACGAGCAGTACTTC
>NA|TRBV5-4|NA|TRBJ2-3
CASSSPLRGGPDTQYF
TGTGCCAGCAGCTCCCCCCTTAGGGGGGGGCCAGATACGCAGTATTTT
>TRBD2|TRBV5-1|NA|TRBJ2-5
CASSSIETSGAGETQYF
TGCGCCAGCAGCTCAATCGAGACTAGCGGAGCAGGAGAGACCCAGTACTTC
>NA|TRBV29-1|NA|TRBJ2-2
CSAGRTSFNTGELFF
TGCAGCGCCGGCCGGACCTCCTTTAACACCGGGGAGCTGTTTTTT
>TRBD2|TRBV9|NA|TRBJ2-7
CASSPGLAGGPYEQYF
TGTGCCAGCAGCCCGGGACTAGCGGGAGGACCCTACGAGCAGTACTTC
>TRBD1|TRBV7-9|NA|TRBJ2-3
CASSAGDREDATDTQYF
TGTGCCAGCAGCGCCGGAGACAGGGAAGATGCCACAGATACGCAGTATTTT
>TRBD2|TRBV25-1|NA|TRBJ2-7
CASSVGLAGTYEQYF
TGTGCCAGCAGTGTGGGACTAGCGGGGACCTACGAGCAGTACTTC
>NA|TRBV5-1|NA|TRBJ2-5
CASSWTLQETQYF
TGCGCCAGCAGCTGGACGCTACAAGAGACCCAGTACTTC
>NA|TRBV6-6|few|TRBJ2-3
CASSSPEGVDTQYF
TGTGCCAGCAGCTCACCAGAGGGCGTGGATACGCAGTATTTT
>NA|TRBV6-1|NA|TRBJ1-1
CASSEGRGTTEAFF
TGTGCCAGCAGTGAGGGCCGCGGGACCACTGAAGCTTTCTTT
>TRBD1|TRBV28|NA|TRBJ2-2
CASSRTGWNTGELFF
TGTGCCAGCAGCCGGACAGGGTGGAACACCGGGGAGCTGTTTTTT
>TRBD1|TRBV27|NA|TRBJ1-2
CASGPQGGGYTF
TGTGCCAGCGGCCCACAGGGGGGCGGCTACACCTTC
>NA|TRBV5-6|few|TRBJ2-5
CASSFGTALQETQYF
TGTGCCAGCAGCTTTGGCACAGCTCTGCAAGAGACCCAGTACTTC
>TRBD1|TRBV19|once|TRBJ2-7
CASSIVTGGSYEQYF
TGTGCCAGTAGTATAGTCACAGGGGGAAGCTACGAGCAGTACTTC
>NA|TRBV27|NA|TRBJ1-2
CASSLSWRGAGYYGYTF
TGTGCCAGCAGTTTATCGTGGAGAGGGGCAGGGTACTATGGCTACACCTTC
>NA|TRBV5-8|NA|TRBJ1-5
CASSLEGLRLRPQHF
TGTGCCAGCAGCTTGGAGGGCCTTCGCTTGAGGCCCCAGCATTTT
>TRBD1|TRBV4-3|NA|TRBJ1-3
CASRGTDSVGNTIYF
TGCGCCAGCAGGGGGACAGACTCTGTTGGAAACACCATATATTTT
>TRBD2|TRBV5-1|NA|TRBJ2-7
CASSSWGGNTYEQYF
TGCGCCAGCAGCTCTTGGGGGGGAAACACCTACGAGCAGTACTTC
>TRBD2|TRBV28|NA|TRBJ2-7
CASSWGGSAEQYF
TGTGCCAGCAGTTGGGGGGGGTCGGCCGAGCAGTACTTC
>NA|TRBV28|NA|TRBJ1-1
CASSLPSTANTEAFF
TGTGCCAGCAGTTTACCCTCGACAGCCAACACTGAAGCTTTCTTT
>NA|TRBV19|NA|TRBJ1-5
CASSIRPEANQPQHF
TGTGCCAGTAGTATTCGTCCTGAAGCCAATCAGCCCCAGCATTTT
>NA|TRBV7-8|NA|TRBJ2-5
CATHGERQETQYF
TGTGCCACCCATGGGGAAAGGCAAGAGACCCAGTACTTC
>NA|TRBV27|NA|TRBJ2-3
CASRSAIRADTQYF
TGTGCCAGCAGGTCGGCCATCAGAGCGGATACGCAGTATTTT
>NA|TRBV7-2|NA|TRBJ2-1
CASSPIGGHEQFF
TGTGCCAGCAGCCCAATCGGGGGTCATGAGCAGTTCTTC
>TRBD2|TRBV7-6|NA|TRBJ2-3
CASSWASGFTDTQYF
TGTGCCAGCAGCTGGGCTAGCGGGTTCACAGATACGCAGTATTTT
>NA|TRBV7-9|NA|TRBJ1-1
CASSPSGEAFF
TGTGCCAGCAGCCCTTCAGGGGAAGCTTTCTTT
>NA|TRBV29-1|NA|TRBJ2-7
CSVEGWVDSTPYEQYF
TGCAGCGTTGAAGGGTGGGTCGACAGCACCCCCTACGAGCAGTACTTC
>TRBD1|TRBV7-6|NA|TRBJ2-5
CASSAIHRGEETQYF
TGTGCCAGCAGCGCGATACACAGGGGTGAAGAGACCCAGTACTTC
>NA|TRBV6-4|once|TRBJ2-3
CASSEGGPYTDTQYF
TGTGCCAGCAGTGAAGGGGGACCTTACACAGATACGCAGTATTTT
>TRBD1|TRBV29-1|NA|TRBJ2-7
CSVEGQGTYEQYF
TGCAGCGTTGAGGGACAGGGGACCTACGAGCAGTACTTC
>NA|TRBV6-5|NA|TRBJ2-7
CASSASGDSYEQYF
TGTGCCAGCAGTGCCTCAGGGGACTCCTACGAGCAGTACTTC
>TRBD2|TRBV9|NA|TRBJ2-1
CASGPGTRGLEQFF
TGTGCCAGCGGTCCCGGGACTAGGGGGTTGGAGCAGTTCTTC
>NA|TRBV9|NA|TRBJ2-5
CASSMDGRVQETQYF
TGTGCCAGCAGCATGGACGGGAGAGTACAAGAGACCCAGTACTTC
>NA|TRBV28|NA|TRBJ1-5
CASSLTSIQYSNQPQHF
TGTGCCAGCAGTTTGACCTCGATTCAATATAGCAATCAGCCCCAGCATTTT
>NA|TRBV9|NA|TRBJ2-1
CASSVVGSGHEQFF
TGTGCCAGCAGCGTAGTAGGTAGCGGCCATGAGCAGTTCTTC
>TRBD2|TRBV4-2|NA|TRBJ2-5
CASSHVLGPSGMEETQYF
TGTGCCAGCAGCCATGTGCTTGGCCCTAGCGGGATGGAAGAGACCCAGTACTTC
>TRBD1|TRBV19|NA|TRBJ1-2
CASRAGQGGVDGYTF
TGTGCCAGCAGGGCGGGACAGGGGGGAGTTGATGGCTACACCTTC
>TRBD1|TRBV5-6|NA|TRBJ1-1
CASSGGTDLEAFF
TGTGCCAGCAGCGGGGGGACAGACCTTGAAGCTTTCTTT
>TRBD1|TRBV4-3|NA|TRBJ1-2
CASSQATGTGPYGYTF
TGCGCCAGCAGCCAAGCTACCGGGACAGGGCCCTATGGCTACACCTTC
>NA|TRBV19|NA|TRBJ2-7
CASSATTYEQYF
TGTGCCAGTAGTGCGACTACTTACGAGCAGTACTTC
>NA|TRBV7-9|NA|TRBJ1-1
CASSLAGDGPEAFF
TGTGCCAGCAGCTTAGCTGGGGACGGCCCCGAAGCTTTCTTT
>TRBD2|TRBV9|NA|TRBJ2-1
CASSVAWTSNNEQFF
TGTGCCAGCAGCGTAGCTTGGACTAGCAACAATGAGCAGTTCTTC
>NA|TRBV11-2|NA|TRBJ2-1
CASSFAPSSYNEQFF
TGTGCCAGCAGCTTTGCTCCGAGCTCCTACAATGAGCAGTTCTTC
>NA|TRBV28|NA|TRBJ1-5
CASTITGQNNQPQHF
TGTGCCAGCACCATCACCGGACAGAACAATCAGCCCCAGCATTTT
>NA|TRBV27|NA|TRBJ1-2
CASSSSAGTYGYTF
NA
>NA|TRBV29-1|NA|TRBJ2-5
CSVDLRGRETQYF
TGCAGCGTTGATCTGCGAGGGAGGGAGACCCAGTACTTC
>NA|TRBV27|NA|TRBJ1-6
CASSPSRGEKPDSPLHF
TGTGCCAGCAGTCCTTCCCGAGGAGAAAAGCCCGATTCACCCCTCCACTTT
>NA|TRBV11-2|NA|TRBJ2-7
CASSFRTFPVEYF
TGTGCCAGCAGCTTCCGGACCTTCCCAGTGGAGTACTTC
>NA|TRBV9|NA|TRBJ1-1
CASSSIGSWGWGTEAFF
TGTGCCAGCAGCTCAATCGGGTCCTGGGGCTGGGGGACTGAAGCTTTCTTT
>NA|TRBV15|NA|TRBJ1-1
CATSRRTEINTEAFF
TGTGCCACCAGCAGACGAACAGAGATTAACACTGAAGCTTTCTTT
>NA|TRBV2|NA|TRBJ2-7
CASSSGPLYEQYF
TGTGCCAGCAGCTCGGGCCCCCTCTACGAGCAGTACTTC
>TRBD1|TRBV10-3|NA|TRBJ2-1
CAISAPGQGSYNEQFF
TGTGCCATCAGTGCCCCGGGACAGGGATCCTACAATGAGCAGTTCTTC
>NA|TRBV5-6|once|TRBJ1-4
CASRTGGGPNEKLFF
TGTGCCAGCAGGACTGGAGGGGGACCTAATGAAAAACTGTTTTTT
>NA|TRBV5-8|NA|TRBJ2-7
CASSQGLAYQYEQYF
TGTGCCAGCTCCCAGGGGCTAGCGTATCAGTACGAGCAGTACTTC
>TRBD1|TRBV7-8|NA|TRBJ2-2
CASSGRTGAGELFF
TGTGCCAGCAGCGGTCGGACAGGGGCCGGGGAGCTGTTTTTT
>NA|TRBV19|NA|TRBJ2-2
CASTPRRGLNPGELFF
TGTGCCAGTACCCCTCGGCGGGGTCTTAACCCCGGGGAGCTGTTTTTT
>NA|TRBV19|few|TRBJ1-5
CASSIRDTNQPQHF
TGTGCCAGTAGTATTCGTGACACGAATCAGCCCCAGCATTTT